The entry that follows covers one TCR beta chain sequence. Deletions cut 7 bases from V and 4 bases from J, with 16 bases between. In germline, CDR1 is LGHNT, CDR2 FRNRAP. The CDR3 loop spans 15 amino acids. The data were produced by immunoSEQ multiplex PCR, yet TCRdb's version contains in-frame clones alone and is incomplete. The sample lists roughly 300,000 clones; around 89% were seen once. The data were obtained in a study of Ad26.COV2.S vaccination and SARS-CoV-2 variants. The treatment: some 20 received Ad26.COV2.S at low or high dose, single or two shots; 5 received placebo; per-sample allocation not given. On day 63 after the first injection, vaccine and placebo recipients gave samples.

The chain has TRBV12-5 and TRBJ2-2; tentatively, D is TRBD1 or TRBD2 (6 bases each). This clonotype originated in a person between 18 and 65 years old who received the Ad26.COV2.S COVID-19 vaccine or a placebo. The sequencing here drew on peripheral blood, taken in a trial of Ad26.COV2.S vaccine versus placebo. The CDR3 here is CASVRTGASTGELFF. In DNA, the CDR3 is TGTGCTAGTGTTCGAACGGGGGCCTCCACCGGGGAGCTGTTTTTT.